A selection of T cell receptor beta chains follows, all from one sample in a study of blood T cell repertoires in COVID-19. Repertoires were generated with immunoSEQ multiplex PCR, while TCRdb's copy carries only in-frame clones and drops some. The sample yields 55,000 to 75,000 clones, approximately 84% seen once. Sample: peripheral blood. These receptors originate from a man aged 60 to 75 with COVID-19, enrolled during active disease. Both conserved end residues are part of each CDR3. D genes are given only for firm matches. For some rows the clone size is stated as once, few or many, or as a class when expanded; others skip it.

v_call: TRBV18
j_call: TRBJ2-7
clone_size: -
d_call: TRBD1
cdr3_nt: TGTGCCAGCTCACCACCGGGACAGGCGTCCTACGAGCAGTACTTC
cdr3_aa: CASSPPGQASYEQYF

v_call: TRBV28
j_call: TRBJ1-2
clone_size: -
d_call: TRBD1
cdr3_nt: TGTGCCAGCAGTTTCATCGACAGGGGCTCAATTTTCACCTTC
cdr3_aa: CASSFIDRGSIFTF

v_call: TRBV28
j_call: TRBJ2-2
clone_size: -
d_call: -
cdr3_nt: TGTGCCAGCAGTTTTCGTGGGGGCGCGGGCGGGGAGCTGTTTTTT
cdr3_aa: CASSFRGGAGGELFF

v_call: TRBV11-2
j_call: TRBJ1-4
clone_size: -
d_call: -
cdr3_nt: TGTGCCAGCAGCTTAGGGCCCAATAATGAAAAACTGTTTTTT
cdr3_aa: CASSLGPNNEKLFF

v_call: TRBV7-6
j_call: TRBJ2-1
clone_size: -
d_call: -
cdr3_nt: TGTGCCAGCAGCTTAAGTCCTCGGTTGGGGGGTGAGCAGTTCTTC
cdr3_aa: CASSLSPRLGGEQFF

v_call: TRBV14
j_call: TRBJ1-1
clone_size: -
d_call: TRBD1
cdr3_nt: TGTGCCAGCAGCCAAGAGGGGACAGGGGCCCTGGGCACTGAAGCTTTCTTT
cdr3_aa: CASSQEGTGALGTEAFF

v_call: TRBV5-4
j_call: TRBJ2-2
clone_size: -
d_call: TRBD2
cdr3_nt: TGTGCCAGCAGCGCTAGCGGGAGGTGGTCGTCCGGGGAGCTGTTTTTT
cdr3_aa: CASSASGRWSSGELFF

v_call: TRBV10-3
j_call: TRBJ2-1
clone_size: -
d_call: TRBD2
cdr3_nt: TGTGCCATCAGACCCGGGACTAGCGGGAGGAATGAGCAGTTCTTC
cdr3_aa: CAIRPGTSGRNEQFF

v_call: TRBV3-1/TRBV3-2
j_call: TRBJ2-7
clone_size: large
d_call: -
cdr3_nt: TGTGCCAGCAGCCTTATACAGGGAGGGATCTACGAGCAGTACTTC
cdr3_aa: CASSLIQGGIYEQYF

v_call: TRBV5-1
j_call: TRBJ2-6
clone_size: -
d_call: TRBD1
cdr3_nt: TGCGCCAGCAGCTTGGCCACAGGGGGCTCTGGGGCCAACGTCCTGACTTTC
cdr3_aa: CASSLATGGSGANVLTF

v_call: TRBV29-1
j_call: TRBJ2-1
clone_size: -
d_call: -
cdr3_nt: TGCAGCGTTGACCGCGGCTTATCCAATGAGCAGTTCTTC
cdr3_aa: CSVDRGLSNEQFF

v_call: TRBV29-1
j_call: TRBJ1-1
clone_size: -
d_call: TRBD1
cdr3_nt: TGCAGCGTTGATAGGACAGGGGGCTGGGCCACTGAAGCTTTCTTT
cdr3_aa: CSVDRTGGWATEAFF

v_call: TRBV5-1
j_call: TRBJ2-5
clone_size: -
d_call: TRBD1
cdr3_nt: TGCGCCAGCAGCTCAGGACAGGGAATGCCTCAGACCCAGTACTTC
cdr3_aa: CASSSGQGMPQTQYF

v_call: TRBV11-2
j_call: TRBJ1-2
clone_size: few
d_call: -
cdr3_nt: TGTGCCAGCAGCCAAGATATAATCAGGGGCACCGGCTACACCTTC
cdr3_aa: CASSQDIIRGTGYTF

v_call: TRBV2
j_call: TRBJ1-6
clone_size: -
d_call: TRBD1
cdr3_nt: TGTGCCAGCAGTGAAAGCACAGGGGGTCGATCACCCCTCCACTTT
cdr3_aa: CASSESTGGRSPLHF

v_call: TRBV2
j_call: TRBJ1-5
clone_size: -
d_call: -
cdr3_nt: TGTGCCAGCAGTGAAAGGAGCGGCCGGCCCCAGCATTTT
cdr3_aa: CASSERSGRPQHF

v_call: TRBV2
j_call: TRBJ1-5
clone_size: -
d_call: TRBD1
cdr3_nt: TGTGCCAGCACTGGGACAGGGGGACCGTTTGGTGTGCCCCAGCATTTT
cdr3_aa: CASTGTGGPFGVPQHF

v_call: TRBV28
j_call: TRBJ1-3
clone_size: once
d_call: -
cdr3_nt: TGTGCCAGCAGCCTCGACTCATTGTTCGTCTCTGGAAACACCATATATTTT
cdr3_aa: CASSLDSLFVSGNTIYF

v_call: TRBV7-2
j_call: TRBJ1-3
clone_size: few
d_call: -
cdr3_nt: TGTGCCAGCAGCTTAGGTCCCACCATTTACAGAAACACCATATATTTT
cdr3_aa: CASSLGPTIYRNTIYF

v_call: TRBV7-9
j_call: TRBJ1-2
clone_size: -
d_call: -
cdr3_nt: TGTGCCAGCAGCTTGAATGGGGCTGGTGGCTACACCTTC
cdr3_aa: CASSLNGAGGYTF

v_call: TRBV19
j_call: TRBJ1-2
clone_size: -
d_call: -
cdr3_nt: TGTGCCAGTAGTATCGCCTTTGGCAGGGCCGGCCCTAACTATGGCTACACCTTC
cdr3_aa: CASSIAFGRAGPNYGYTF

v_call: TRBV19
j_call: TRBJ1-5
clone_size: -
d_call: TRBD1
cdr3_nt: TGTGCCAGTAGTATAGGGGGACAGGGGAGCTCGGGGCATTTT
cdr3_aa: CASSIGGQGSSGHF

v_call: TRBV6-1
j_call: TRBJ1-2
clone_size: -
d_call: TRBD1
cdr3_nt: TGTGCCAGCAGTGAAGCATTGGGACAGGGGCCCTATGGCTACACCTTC
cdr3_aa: CASSEALGQGPYGYTF

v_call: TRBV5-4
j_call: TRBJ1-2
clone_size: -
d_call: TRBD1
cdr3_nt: TGTGCCAGCAGCCGGGACAGGTCCCTTGGCTACACCTTC
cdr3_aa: CASSRDRSLGYTF

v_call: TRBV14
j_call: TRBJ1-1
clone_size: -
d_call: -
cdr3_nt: TGTGCCAGCAGCCAAGATCAGGGTACCCAGTACACTGAAGCTTTCTTT
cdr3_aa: CASSQDQGTQYTEAFF

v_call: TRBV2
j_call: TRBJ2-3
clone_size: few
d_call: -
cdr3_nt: TGTGCCAGCAGTCTCAGAGGAGATACGCAGTATTTT
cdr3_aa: CASSLRGDTQYF

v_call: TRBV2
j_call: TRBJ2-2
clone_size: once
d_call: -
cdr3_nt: TGTGCCAGCAGTGAAGTGGGAGGGGGCACCGGGGAGCTGTTTTTT
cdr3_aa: CASSEVGGGTGELFF

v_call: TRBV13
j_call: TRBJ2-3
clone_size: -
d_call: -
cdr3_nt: TGTGCCAGCAGCCCCCAGGGCAGGGATACAGATACGCAGTATTTT
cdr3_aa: CASSPQGRDTDTQYF

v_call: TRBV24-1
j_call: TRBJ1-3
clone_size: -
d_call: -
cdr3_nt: TGTGCCACCAGTGATTGGGAGATTGTAGAACTAGACTCTGGAAACACCATATATTTT
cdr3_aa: CATSDWEIVELDSGNTIYF

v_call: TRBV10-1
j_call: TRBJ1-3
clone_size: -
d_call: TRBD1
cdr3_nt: TGCGCCAGCAGTGACGGACAGGCTCTCTCTGGAAACACCATATATTTT
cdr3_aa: CASSDGQALSGNTIYF

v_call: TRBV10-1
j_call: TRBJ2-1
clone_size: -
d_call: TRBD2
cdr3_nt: TGCGCCAGCAGCCCCGAACTTCTTAGCGGGGGTCCAAATGAGCAGTTCTTC
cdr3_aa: CASSPELLSGGPNEQFF

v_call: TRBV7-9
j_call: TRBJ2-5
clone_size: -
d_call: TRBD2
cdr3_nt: TGTGCCAGCAGCAAAGGGGCTAGCGGGGGGGAACAAGAGACCCAGTACTTC
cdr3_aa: CASSKGASGGEQETQYF

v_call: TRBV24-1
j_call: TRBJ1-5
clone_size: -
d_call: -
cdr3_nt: TGTGCCACCAGTGAGGCGGGGGGACAGCCCCAGCATTTT
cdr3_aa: CATSEAGGQPQHF

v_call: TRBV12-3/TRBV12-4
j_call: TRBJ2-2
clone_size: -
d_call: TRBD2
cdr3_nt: TGTGCCAGCAGTTTACGGGGGGACGGGGAGCTGTTTTTT
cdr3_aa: CASSLRGDGELFF

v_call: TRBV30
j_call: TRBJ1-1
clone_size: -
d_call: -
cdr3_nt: TGTGCCTGGAACATAGTGGGGGGGACTGAAGCTTTCTTT
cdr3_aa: CAWNIVGGTEAFF

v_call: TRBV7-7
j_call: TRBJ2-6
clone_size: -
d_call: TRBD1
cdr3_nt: TGTGCCAGCAGCTTAGGTGTAGGGGGCCCCCCTGGGGCCAACGTCCTGACTTTC
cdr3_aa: CASSLGVGGPPGANVLTF

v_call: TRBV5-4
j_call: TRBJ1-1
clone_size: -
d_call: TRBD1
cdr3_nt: TGTGCCAGCAGCCCCCGACAGGGGACTAACACTGAAGCTTTCTTT
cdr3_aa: CASSPRQGTNTEAFF